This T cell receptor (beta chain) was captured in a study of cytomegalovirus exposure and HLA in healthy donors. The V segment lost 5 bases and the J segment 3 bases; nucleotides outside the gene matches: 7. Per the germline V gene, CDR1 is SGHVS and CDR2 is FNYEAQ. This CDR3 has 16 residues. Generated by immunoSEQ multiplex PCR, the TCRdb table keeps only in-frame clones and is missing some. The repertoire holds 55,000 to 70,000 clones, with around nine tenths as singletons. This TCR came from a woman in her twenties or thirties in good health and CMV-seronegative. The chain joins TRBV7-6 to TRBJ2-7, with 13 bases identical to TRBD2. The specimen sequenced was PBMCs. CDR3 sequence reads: CASSDKWTSGSYEQYF. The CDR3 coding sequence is TGTGCCAGCAGCGACAAATGGACTAGCGGGAGCTACGAGCAGTACTTC.